Presented here are 5 T cell receptor beta chains from one specimen sequenced in a study of blood T cells in healthy people across ages. Through a sample-barcoded 5' primer and a J-beta primer mix, a second PCR was run for 7 to 11 cycles. TCRdb re-called the 5' RACE reads with MiXCR, one entry per CDR3 protein. The sample lists about 1,800,000 distinct CDR3 sequences, roughly 28% occurring once. The sequencing input was blood. These receptors all come from a woman in her thirties in good health.

This clonotype was seen at least ten times. The rearrangement links TRBV29-1 to TRBJ2-7; tentative D call: TRBD1 (5 bases). The germline gives CDR1 SQVTM, CDR2 ANQGSEA. The CDR3 loop spans 12 amino acids. The V gene lost 6 bases and the J gene lost 0 bases, with 9 bases spanning the gap. For the CDR3, the DNA is TGCAGCGTCGGACAAAGCTCCTACGAGCAGTACTTC. Translation: CSVGQSSYEQYF.

This clonotype was seen more than once but under ten times. The chain links TRBV27 to TRBJ2-1; tentative D call: TRBD2 (6 bases). Germline V gene sequence: CDR1 MNHEY, CDR2 SMNVEV (reference sequence). The CDR3 length is 15 residues. V shed 3 bases and J shed 4 bases, with 13 bases lying between them. The CDR3 bases are TGTGCCAGCAGTTTGGAGGGAGTGGGGTACAATGAGCAGTTCTTC. Residues: CASSLEGVGYNEQFF.

This clonotype appeared a few times. One end of the junction does not line up with germline, which may come from a read error. The V and J genes are TRBV11-3 and TRBJ2-1; possible D gene TRBD2, 5 bases. Germline values: CDR1 SGHNT, CDR2 YENEEA. The CDR3 is 15 residues long. CDR3 in amino acids: CASSLVRAPYNERFF. DNA of the CDR3: TGTGCCAGCAGCTTAGTGAGGGCCCCCTACAATGAGCGGTTCTTC.

This clonotype occurred a few times. V and J are TRBV6-6 and TRBJ1-4; maybe TRBD1 (6 bases). The ends were cut back, 10 bases at V and 8 bases at J, with 17 bases in the middle. The CDR3 is 13 residues long. Germline V CDR1 and CDR2: MNHNY, SVGAGI (reference sequence). The CDR3 protein is CAKRGGEKEKLFF. CDR3 coding DNA: TGTGCCAAGCGAGGGGGGGAAAAGGAAAAACTGTTTTTT.

This clonotype was observed a handful of times. J is TRBJ1-2 and V is TRBV6-2 or TRBV6-3; 9 bases line up with TRBD1. Germline lookup yields CDR1 MNHEY and CDR2 SVGEGT. The CDR3 loop spans 13 amino acids. J lost 8 bases, V lost 7 bases, and 8 bases had no gene match. CDR3 sequence: CASTKGQGKGYTF. The DNA for the CDR3 is TGTGCCAGCACCAAAGGACAGGGGAAAGGCTACACCTTC.